Listed below are T cell receptor beta chains from one sample, sequenced in a study of cytomegalovirus exposure and HLA in healthy donors. Here immunoSEQ multiplex PCR was the method, and the copy in TCRdb shows in-frame clones only, minus some. The table records 150,000 to 200,000 clones, around 80% of them present only once. Sequences were obtained from PBMCs. The receptors originated from a male donor in good health and CMV-seronegative. Each CDR3 is given with its conserved first and last residue. The D gene is left open where the match is weak. Clone size, where shown, is once, few, many, or a class for clones that have expanded.

>TRBV9|TRBJ2-3|TRBD2|once
TGTGCCAGCAGCGTAGTGGCGGGAGCGAAAGATACGCAGTATTTT
CASSVVAGAKDTQYF
>TRBV4-1|TRBJ2-7|TRBD1|-
TGCGCCAGCAGCCAAGCTCCGGGACAGGCCTACGAGCAGTACTTC
CASSQAPGQAYEQYF
>TRBV2|TRBJ2-2|TRBD2|-
TGTGCCAGCAGTGTTGAAGGCGGGAGTGACACCGGGGAGCTGTTTTTT
CASSVEGGSDTGELFF
>TRBV27|TRBJ1-1|-|once
TGTGCCAGCACCCCGGGGTGGGGGAACACTGAAGCTTTCTTT
CASTPGWGNTEAFF
>TRBV7-3|TRBJ2-1|TRBD2|once
TGTGCCAGCAGCCCCTATGTGCTAGCGGGAGTTGTTGAGCAGTTCTTC
CASSPYVLAGVVEQFF
>TRBV6-4|TRBJ2-5|TRBD1|-
TGTGCCAGCAGCGTGGGACAGCCCTCGGAGACCCAGTACTTC
CASSVGQPSETQYF
>TRBV7-9|TRBJ2-3|TRBD2|-
TGTGCCAGCGGCTCGGGACTAGCGGGAGGGTCTAGCACAGATACGCAGTATTTT
CASGSGLAGGSSTDTQYF
>TRBV19|TRBJ1-4|-|-
TGTGCCAGTAGTAACAGGGAGAATGAAAAACTGTTTTTT
CASSNRENEKLFF
>TRBV28|TRBJ2-7|TRBD2|-
TGTGCCAGCACTGGAAGCGTCGGACTAGCTTACGAGCAGTACTTC
CASTGSVGLAYEQYF
>TRBV15|TRBJ1-5|-|-
TGTGCCACCAGCAGTCGAGGGTTTAGCAATCAGCCCCAGCATTTT
CATSSRGFSNQPQHF
>TRBV5-1|TRBJ1-6|TRBD1|-
TGCGCCAGCAGCTTGGTACCTCCGGGACAGGGAAGCTCCTATAATTCACCCCTCCACTTT
CASSLVPPGQGSSYNSPLHF
>TRBV6-1|TRBJ1-4|TRBD1|few
TGTGCCAGCAGTGAAAACAGGGGTAATGAAAAACTGTTTTTT
CASSENRGNEKLFF
>TRBV7-6|TRBJ2-1|TRBD1|-
TGTGCCAGCAGCTTAAGGACAGGGGCTGTTGAGCAGTTCTTC
CASSLRTGAVEQFF
>TRBV7-9|TRBJ2-3|TRBD2|-
TGTGCCAGCAGCTTAGGGGGGACTAGAGAACGGGATACGCAGTATTTT
CASSLGGTRERDTQYF
>TRBV19|TRBJ1-6|-|-
TGTGCCAGTACCCCACGGGGACTCTATAATTCACCCCTCCACTTT
CASTPRGLYNSPLHF
>TRBV27|TRBJ1-1|-|-
TGTGCCAGCAGTTTTGACAGTTACACTGAAGCTTTCTTT
CASSFDSYTEAFF
>TRBV6-5|TRBJ2-7|-|few
TGTGCCAGCAGAGAGTCAAGTCCCTCCTACGAGCAGTACTTC
CASRESSPSYEQYF
>TRBV7-7|TRBJ2-2|-|once
TGTGCCAGCAGCTTAGACAGGGTAACCGGGGAGCTGTTTTTT
CASSLDRVTGELFF
>TRBV6-5|TRBJ2-1|-|-
TGTGCCAGCAGCCGGACTCGGTGGGGGGATGAGCAGTTCTTC
CASSRTRWGDEQFF
>TRBV5-1|TRBJ1-1|-|-
TGCGCCAGCAGCCCTCGAGAGTCGGGGAACACTGAAGCTTTCTTT
CASSPRESGNTEAFF
>TRBV19|TRBJ1-1|-|-
TGTGCCAGTAGTGAGGCGGGCTCGACTGAAGCTTTCTTT
CASSEAGSTEAFF
>TRBV7-9|TRBJ2-1|-|few
TGTGCCAGCAGCTTAGGGGCAAGGGGTAGACAGCTAAATGAGCAGTTCTTC
CASSLGARGRQLNEQFF
>TRBV27|TRBJ2-2|TRBD1|once
TGTGCCAGCAGACGCAGATCGGCAGGGGGCACCGGGGAGCTGTTTTTT
CASRRRSAGGTGELFF
>TRBV6-6|TRBJ1-2|-|-
TGTGCCAGCAGTTACTCGACCCAGGGAAGCGATGGCTACACCTTC
CASSYSTQGSDGYTF
>TRBV10-3|TRBJ1-1|-|-
TGTGCCATCAGTGAATCCCCAATGAACACTGAAGCTTTCTTT
CAISESPMNTEAFF
>TRBV28|TRBJ1-5|TRBD1|-
TGTGCCAGCAGTATCAAGACAGGGGGCGGCAATCAGCCCCAGCATTTT
CASSIKTGGGNQPQHF
>TRBV21-1|TRBJ1-2|-|few
TGTGCCAGCAGCAACGGCCCAGCTCTGGACAGGGGGTCTGACTATGGCTACACCTTC
CASSNGPALDRGSDYGYTF
>TRBV5-1|TRBJ2-5|-|-
TGCGCCAGCAGCCCCCCCCGAGGGGGAGAGACCCAGTACTTC
CASSPPRGGETQYF
>TRBV6-4|TRBJ2-3|TRBD2|-
TGTGCCAGCAGTCGAGCGGGGGGTTTTACAGATACGCAGTATTTT
CASSRAGGFTDTQYF
>TRBV19|TRBJ1-2|-|-
TGTGCCAGTAGTATCCAGGGATCAGATGGCTACACCTTC
CASSIQGSDGYTF
>TRBV19|TRBJ2-1|-|-
TGTGCCAGTAGTATGCAGGGAGGCAATGAGCAGTTCTTC
CASSMQGGNEQFF
>TRBV18|TRBJ1-2|-|few
TGTGCCAGCTCAGGGTCAACTGGACAATCTACTTATGGCTACACCTTC
CASSGSTGQSTYGYTF
>TRBV9|TRBJ1-2|-|few
TGTGCCAGCAGCGTCCTCCAAGGGGGGGAGGATGGCTACACCTTC
CASSVLQGGEDGYTF
>TRBV14|TRBJ1-2|-|-
TGTGCCAGCAGCGTATCCGGGACTGGAGGCTATGGCTACACCTTC
CASSVSGTGGYGYTF
>TRBV25-1|TRBJ2-5|-|-
TGTGCCAGCAGTGCTTCCGCGCCAGAGACCCAGTACTTC
CASSASAPETQYF
>TRBV7-3|TRBJ2-1|-|-
TGTGCCAGCAGCTTAATGGAGGGAGTGGGCAATGAGCAGTTCTTC
CASSLMEGVGNEQFF
>TRBV7-2|TRBJ2-1|-|-
TGTGCCAGCAGCTTCCGCCCTTTGGGAGAGAACAATGAGCAGTTCTTC
CASSFRPLGENNEQFF
>TRBV19|TRBJ2-7|TRBD1|-
TGTGCCAGTAGTATGGGTGACAGGGCAACCTACGAGCAGTACTTC
CASSMGDRATYEQYF
>TRBV6-6|TRBJ2-1|TRBD2|-
TGTGCCAGCAAGCCGGGCCAAGCGGGAGCCTACAATGAGCAGTTCTTC
CASKPGQAGAYNEQFF
>TRBV25-1|TRBJ2-7|-|few
TGTGCCAGCAGTGAATTTGGGGGGAGAGCTTACGAGCAGTACTTC
CASSEFGGRAYEQYF
>TRBV9|TRBJ2-3|-|-
TGTGCCAGCAGCGTAGTTGGACTACAGGGCACAGATACGCAGTATTTT
CASSVVGLQGTDTQYF
>TRBV19|TRBJ2-7|TRBD1|-
TGTGCCAGTAGTAGCGTCGGACAGGCACCCTACGAGCAGTACTTC
CASSSVGQAPYEQYF
>TRBV6-5|TRBJ2-7|-|-
TGTGCCAGCAGTTACGGGGGCAGGGATTACGAGCAGTACTTC
CASSYGGRDYEQYF
>TRBV6-5|TRBJ2-7|-|once
TGTGCCAGCAGTTACCAGGGCGACGAGCAGTACTTC
CASSYQGDEQYF
>TRBV7-3|TRBJ2-7|TRBD2|-
TGTGCCAGCAGCTTAATGGGGGGGGCCTACGAGCAGTACTTC
CASSLMGGAYEQYF
>TRBV13|TRBJ2-7|TRBD2|-
TGTGCCAGCAGCTTAGCTGGCGGGAGGGCACGCGAGCAGTACTTC
CASSLAGGRAREQYF
>TRBV6-5|TRBJ2-3|-|few
TGTGCCAGCAGTTACTCGAGGAACAGGGCGGCAGATACGCAGTATTTT
CASSYSRNRAADTQYF
>TRBV5-8|TRBJ1-1|TRBD1|once
TGTGCCAGCAGCATCCGACAGGGTGTGGTGAACACTGAAGCTTTCTTT
CASSIRQGVVNTEAFF
>TRBV28|TRBJ1-2|TRBD1|-
TGTGCCAGCAGTTTCTACCACAGGGGGCTAGGGAGTAACTATGGCTACACCTTC
CASSFYHRGLGSNYGYTF
>TRBV11-2|TRBJ2-1|-|-
TGTGCCAGCAGCTCTACCTTATCTCGACTGTTCTTC
CASSSTLSRLFF
>TRBV5-1|TRBJ1-1|-|-
TGCGCCAGCAGCCTACAGGTAACTAACACTGAAGCTTTCTTT
CASSLQVTNTEAFF
>TRBV4-1|TRBJ1-3|TRBD1|once
TGCGCCAGCAGCCAAGAGGGACAGGGTGGGTACACCATATATTTT
CASSQEGQGGYTIYF
>TRBV2|TRBJ2-7|TRBD1|once
TGTGCCAGCAGTTGGACAGGAGAATCCTACGAGCAGTACTTC
CASSWTGESYEQYF
>TRBV10-1|TRBJ1-1|TRBD1|-
TGCGCCAGCAGATTACAGGGGGGGAACACTGAAGCTTTCTTT
CASRLQGGNTEAFF
>TRBV5-1|TRBJ1-2|-|-
TGCGCCAGCAGCTTGGCAGCGACCCATGGCTACACCTTC
CASSLAATHGYTF
>TRBV27|TRBJ1-4|-|-
TGTGCCAGCAGCCCGGGACACAAGAATGAAAAACTGTTTTTT
CASSPGHKNEKLFF
>TRBV6-1|TRBJ1-1|TRBD1|-
TGTGCCAGCAGGAGACAGGGGGCAACGAACACTGAAGCTTTCTTT
CASRRQGATNTEAFF
>TRBV30|TRBJ1-2|-|-
TGTGCCGGGGCGGGGGGTTTAGGCTATGGCTACACCTTC
CAGAGGLGYGYTF
>TRBV28|TRBJ1-4|-|once
TGTGCCAGCAGTTTCGGGTCCGCCGGAATCGATGAAAAACTGTTTTTT
CASSFGSAGIDEKLFF
>TRBV27|TRBJ2-1|TRBD2|-
TGTGCCAGCAGACTAGCGGGAGTGAGCTCCTACAATGAGCAGTTCTTC
CASRLAGVSSYNEQFF